These 10 T cell receptor beta chains came from one sample sequenced in a study of naive and memory T cell subsets. The beta constant-region primer was an equimolar mix of two oligonucleotides covering TRBC1 and TRBC2. Ligated cDNA was amplified by four rounds of PCR with nested alpha and beta constant-region primers and SP2. TCRdb re-called the UMI-ligation and nested PCR reads through MiXCR, storing one row per CDR3 protein. This table holds 3,500 to 5,000 distinct CDR3 sequences, approximately 5.2% found once. The sequenced material came from effector memory CD8+ T cells from blood. Described subset: effector memory, CD45RA- CD27-. The receptor set was obtained from a human donor in good health.

This clonotype was seen at least ten times. V gene TRBV27 combines with J gene TRBJ2-7; TRBD2 agrees at 9 bases. The CDR3 is 14 residues long. The V gene's germline CDR1 is MNHEY and CDR2 SMNVEV (reference sequence). J was trimmed by 0 bases and V by 7 bases; bases with no gene match: 4. The CDR3 spells CASTISGSSYEQYF. CDR3 nucleotides: TGTGCCAGCACGATTAGCGGGAGCTCCTACGAGCAGTACTTC.

This clonotype was detected ten times or more. V and J are TRBV20-1 and TRBJ2-5; D perhaps matches TRBD1 (6 bases). The CDR3 has 16 amino acids. The germline V gene encodes CDR1 DFQATT and CDR2 SNEGSKA (reference sequence). V lost 6 bases to trimming and J lost 5 bases, with 25 bases between them. CDR3 in DNA: TGCAGTGCATTAGACTTCAGGGGTAGGAGCCTGGAGACCCAGTACTTC. Encoded protein: CSALDFRGRSLETQYF.

In its sample, this clonotype was seen many times. The chain couples TRBV10-3 to TRBJ1-1; 9 bases map to TRBD1. There are 15 residues in the CDR3. Trimming took 5 bases from V and 3 from J; bases not matched to a gene: 7. CDR1 is ENHRY and CDR2 is SYGVKD in the germline V gene. The CDR3 loop is CAISRTGEEDTEAFF. The CDR3 region has the DNA TGTGCCATCAGTCGGACAGGGGAAGAGGACACTGAAGCTTTCTTT.

This clonotype has a count of ten or more. The chain carries TRBV20-1 and TRBJ2-2, with D possibly being TRBD1 or TRBD2 (5 bases each). The CDR3 loop spans 16 amino acids. V was trimmed by 0 bases and J by 3 bases, leaving 14 bases between them. Germline values: CDR1 DFQATT, CDR2 SNEGSKA (reference sequence). The CDR3 coding sequence is TGCAGTGCTAGAGATTTTAGTCAGGGAGACACCGGGGAGCTGTTTTTT. It specifies CSARDFSQGDTGELFF.

By sample fraction, this clonotype is large. The chain links TRBV28 to TRBJ2-7; the D gene is possibly TRBD2 (6 bases). V was trimmed by 2 bases and J by 0 bases, leaving 11 bases between them. This CDR3 is built from 15 residues. CDR1 is MDHEN, CDR2 SYDVKM, per germline. The DNA of the CDR3 is TGTGCCAGCAGTTTAACGGCGGGAAACTCCTACGAGCAGTACTTC. Its translation: CASSLTAGNSYEQYF.

This clonotype came up many times. CDR3 DNA: TGTGCCAGCAGCGAGGGACAGGGAGTGGATACGCAGTATTTT. Translating it yields CASSEGQGVDTQYF. V gene TRBV9 combines with J gene TRBJ2-3, with 9 bases aligning to TRBD1. The CDR3 length is 14 residues. V trimming: 3 bases; J trimming: 6 bases; junction bases outside the gene matches: 5. Germline V gene sequence: CDR1 SGDLS, CDR2 YYNGEE.

This clonotype was seen a handful of times. The V and J genes are TRBV6-1 and TRBJ1-4, with D maybe TRBD1 (6 bases). The germline V gene has CDR1 MNHNS and CDR2 SASEGT. V gave up 3 bases and J gave up 8 bases, with 13 bases separating them. This CDR3 is built from 14 residues. In DNA form, the CDR3 reads TGTGCCAGCAGTGACAGGGGTATAATGGAAAAACTGTTTTTT. Residues: CASSDRGIMEKLFF.

This clonotype was recorded at least ten times. This chain links TRBV29-1 with TRBJ1-5; 7 bases fit TRBD1. Looked up from germline, CDR1 is SQVTM and CDR2 is ANQGSEA. CDR3 length equals 15 residues. With 0 bases clipped from V and 6 bases from J, the junction kept 8 bases outside the gene matches. CDR3 nucleotides: TGCAGCGTTGAAGAAGGGCAGGGGGGGAGTCAGCCCCAGCATTTT. Amino acid sequence: CSVEEGQGGSQPQHF.

This clonotype came up many times. This chain connects TRBV5-6 to TRBJ2-2; 8 bases match TRBD1. CDR1 SGHDT and CDR2 YYEEEE come from the germline V gene. The CDR3 totals 16 residues. After removal of 0 bases from V and 6 bases from J, the junction contained 7 bases not matched to a gene. The DNA of the CDR3 is TGTGCCAGCAGCTTGGGGACAGGGTATCGTGCCGGGGAGCTGTTTTTT. This gives the protein CASSLGTGYRAGELFF.

This clonotype was observed at least ten times. The chain uses TRBV9 and TRBJ1-2, with D possibly being TRBD1 (6 bases). V was trimmed by 2 bases and J by 6 bases, leaving 17 bases between them. Germline CDR1 reads SGDLS; CDR2 reads YYNGEE. This CDR3 spans 15 amino acids. CDR3 sequence (DNA): TGTGCCAGCAGCGTGCGGGACACCCCTGGGGATGGCTACACCTTC. Encoded protein: CASSVRDTPGDGYTF.